This T cell receptor beta chain was obtained from a study of T cell clones after liver transplantation. Study as a whole: Pre-transplant mixed lymphocyte reactions yielded third-party-reactive TCRbeta sequences as comparators for graft-donor-reactive sequences. Until 12-24 months post-transplant, subjects got standard immunosuppression and no induction. Study conclusions and caveats: In 5 of 8 subjects, circulating graft-donor-reactive CD4 TCRbeta sequences fell significantly after transplant.

V gave up 3 bases and J gave up 2 bases, with 9 bases separating them. The CDR3 totals 14 residues. CDR1 SGHAT and CDR2 FQNNGV come from the germline V gene. The repertoire was sequenced with immunoSEQ multiplex PCR; TCRdb's copy has only in-frame clones and lacks some. The table shows approximately 65,000 clones, with almost 95% occurring only once. About this clone itself: Its antigen is undetermined.

The origin of this receptor is a human patient who received a liver transplant. Among the T cells, some may be from the graft donor. This chain joins TRBV11-2 and TRBJ2-3; D gene uncertain. The sample here was CD4+ T cells from blood, taken less than 26 months after liver transplant. CDR3 in DNA: TGTGCCAGCAGCTTGGCCGACACCACAGATACGCAGTATTTT. Residues: CASSLADTTDTQYF.